The rows below give T cell receptor beta chains drawn from one sample of a study of blood T cell repertoires in COVID-19. The data were produced by immunoSEQ multiplex PCR, yet TCRdb's version contains in-frame clones alone and is incomplete. The data show under 400,000 clones, around 90% seen once. Sample: peripheral blood. These receptors came from a man younger than 35 with active or convalescent COVID-19. Each CDR3 is given with its conserved first and last residue. Each record gives: D gene, J gene, clone size, V gene, CDR3 DNA, CDR3 protein. The D gene is left open where the match is weak. Clone size is not always given. Where it is, it says once, few, many or a class for expanded clones.

- | TRBJ2-5 | - | TRBV2 | TGTGCCAGCAGTATTTTCCTGGGGGGAGAGACCCAGTACTTC | CASSIFLGGETQYF
- | TRBJ2-4 | - | TRBV5-1 | TGCGCCAGCAGCTTGGGGGAGGAAGGGGAAAGGTTGGACATTCAGTACTTC | CASSLGEEGERLDIQYF
TRBD1 | TRBJ2-2 | - | TRBV25-1 | TGTGCCAGCAGTGATGTAGGGACAGGGGCTACCGGGGAGCTGTTTTTT | CASSDVGTGATGELFF
- | TRBJ1-1 | - | TRBV30 | TGTGCCTGGAGGTTCTGGGGGCCGAACACTGAAGCTTTCTTT | CAWRFWGPNTEAFF
TRBD2 | TRBJ2-7 | - | TRBV4-3 | TGCGCCAGCAGCCAAGATATTCCGCTCCGCTCGGGGGGAATTTACGAGCAGTACTTC | CASSQDIPLRSGGIYEQYF
TRBD1 | TRBJ2-2 | - | TRBV14 | TGTGCCAGCAGCCAAGCGGGACAGCGAAACACCGGGGAGCTGTTTTTT | CASSQAGQRNTGELFF
TRBD2 | TRBJ2-3 | - | TRBV9 | TGTGCCAGCAGCGTAGCTCCCAGTTGGGGGGGTACGCAGTATTTT | CASSVAPSWGGTQYF
- | TRBJ1-2 | - | TRBV20-1 | TGCAGTGCGCGCAGGCGCTATGGCTACACCTTC | CSARRRYGYTF
TRBD1 | TRBJ1-4 | - | TRBV4-1 | TGCGCCAGCAGCCAACGGAGCGGGGGACAGGGGAACTTCGCCGAAAAACTGTTTTTT | CASSQRSGGQGNFAEKLFF
- | TRBJ1-6 | - | TRBV4-1 | TGCGCCAGCAGCCAAGAGACAGTCTATAATTCACCCCTCCACTTT | CASSQETVYNSPLHF
TRBD1 | TRBJ1-4 | - | TRBV11-2 | TGTGCCAGCAGCCCAGGGACAGGGGCAACTAATGAAAAACTGTTTTTT | CASSPGTGATNEKLFF
- | TRBJ2-7 | - | TRBV5-1 | TGCGCCAGCAGCTTGGAGCCGGTTGGGGCCCAGCAGTACTTC | CASSLEPVGAQQYF
TRBD1 | TRBJ1-3 | - | TRBV13 | TGTGCCAGCAGGACAGGGGGAAACACCATATATTTT | CASRTGGNTIYF
- | TRBJ1-1 | - | TRBV6-5 | TGTGCCACCGCTAGGGGAGGAGGGACTGAAGCTTTCTTT | CATARGGGTEAFF
- | TRBJ1-5 | once | TRBV28 | TGTGCCAGCAGATGGACATTTTCTGGCAATCAGCCCCAGCATTTT | CASRWTFSGNQPQHF
- | TRBJ1-2 | - | TRBV9 | TGTGCCAGCAGCGTAGTCCAGGGCAGCTATGGCTACACCTTC | CASSVVQGSYGYTF
- | TRBJ2-1 | - | TRBV7-7 | TGTGCTAGCAGCTTAGGACGGGGTTCCGGGGTTAATGAGCAGTTCTTC | CASSLGRGSGVNEQFF
- | TRBJ2-5 | - | TRBV3-1/TRBV3-2 | TGTGCCACCTCGGGAGAATCGTACTTGGGGCAAGAGACCCAGTACTTC | CATSGESYLGQETQYF
- | TRBJ1-1 | once | TRBV12-3/TRBV12-4 | TGTGCCAGCAGTTTACAGGGGCCGGCTGAAGCTTTCTTT | CASSLQGPAEAFF
TRBD1 | TRBJ1-1 | - | TRBV3-1/TRBV3-2 | TGTGCCAGCAGTCCGACAGGGATCGCTGAAGCTTTCTTT | CASSPTGIAEAFF
TRBD1 | TRBJ2-3 | - | TRBV18 | TGTGCCAGCTCAAACAGGGGAGGCACAGATACGCAGTATTTT | CASSNRGGTDTQYF
- | TRBJ1-6 | - | TRBV6-1 | TGTGCCAGCAGCGAATTCACAGGGTCAGGTCTATCACCCCTCCACTTT | CASSEFTGSGLSPLHF
- | TRBJ1-6 | - | TRBV6-5 | TGTGCCACCGGGGGTAATTCACCCCTCCACTTT | CATGGNSPLHF